Sequencing of this T cell receptor beta chain was carried out in a study of shared T cell receptors in the human thymus. The data were produced by immunoSEQ multiplex PCR, yet TCRdb's version contains in-frame clones alone and is incomplete. The table lists hundreds of thousands of clones, approximately 78% of them singletons, with more than 0.01% in the top ten. Another study also made use of these data, one on human thymus T cells. This second study says: Donation came from healthy Finnish infants having corrective surgery for congenital heart defects. Thymus pieces cut out during corrective heart surgery were the tissue that was used. There appeared to be biased usage of V and J genes in thymic and blood repertoires. Related research found strongly overlapping thymic repertoires in unrelated individuals.

The material sequenced was thymocytes. The clonotype comes from a boy in the first two years of life with a congenital heart defect.

The CDR3 bases are TGTGCCAGCTCACGCGGGAGGCGTAGCTCTGGGGCCAACGTCCTGACTTTC. Protein: CASSRGRRSSGANVLTF. The chain uses TRBV18 and TRBJ2-6; 8 bases map to TRBD2. Germline assignment: CDR1 KGHSH and CDR2 LQKENI. The CDR3 length is 17 residues. Trimming took 4 bases from V and 0 from J; bases not matched to a gene: 5.